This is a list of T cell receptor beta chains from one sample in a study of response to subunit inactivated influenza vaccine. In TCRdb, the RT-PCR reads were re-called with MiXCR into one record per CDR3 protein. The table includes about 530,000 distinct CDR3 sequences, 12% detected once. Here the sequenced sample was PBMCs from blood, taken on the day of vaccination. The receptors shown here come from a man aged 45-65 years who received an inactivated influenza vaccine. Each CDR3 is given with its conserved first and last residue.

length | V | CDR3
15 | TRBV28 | CASSRDNSDLDTQYF
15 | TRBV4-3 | CASSQESTRPDTQYF
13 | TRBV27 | CASSPAPPYEQYF
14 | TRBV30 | CASAPGTSNTEAFF
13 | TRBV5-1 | CASSLRAEYEQYF
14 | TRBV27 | CASGAGGAIQPQHF
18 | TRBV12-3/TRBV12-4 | CASRLDQRPGRVDNEQFF
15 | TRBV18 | CASSRPGAEGDIQYF
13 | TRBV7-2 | CASSIGVRETQYF
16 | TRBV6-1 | CASSPYQRVNTGELVF
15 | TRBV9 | CASSAIAGGYNEQFF
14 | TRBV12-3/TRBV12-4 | CASSTHLNTGELFF
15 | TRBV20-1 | CSAPIAGQLLETQYF
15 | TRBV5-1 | CASSATPGVQETQYF
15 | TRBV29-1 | CSAKRGTGEPDTQYF
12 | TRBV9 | CASSAVNNEQFF
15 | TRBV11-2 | CASSPTGTYTDTQYF
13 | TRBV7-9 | CASRGTIIDTQYF
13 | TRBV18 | CASSPRQKETQYF
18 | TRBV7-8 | CASSLLLAGGRARDTQYF
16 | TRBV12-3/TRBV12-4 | CASSPTATGAYNEQFF
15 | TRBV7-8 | CASSLVAGVGYGYTF
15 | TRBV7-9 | CASSPSGTDTDTQYF
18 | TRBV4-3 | CASSPRTSGGGNYNEQFF
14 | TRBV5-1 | CASSSGTTANEQFF
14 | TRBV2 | CASRQTGGYTEAFF
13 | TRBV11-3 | CASSLGIRETQYF
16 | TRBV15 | CATSREQGRLGTEAFF
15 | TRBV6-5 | CASSSRTRRHEKLFF
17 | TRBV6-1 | CASSPQGAGIVDTEAFF
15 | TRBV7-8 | CASSLASLGYTEAFF
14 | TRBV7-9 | CASSLTRGTGELFF
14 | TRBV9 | CASSPTDGRETQYF
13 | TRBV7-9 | CASSSGRGQPQHF
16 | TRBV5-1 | CASSLAPDSAAREQFF
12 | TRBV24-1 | CATSDQTGPQYF
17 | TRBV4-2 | CASSQGFLAASTDTQYF
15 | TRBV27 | CASSLFIAGSHTQYF
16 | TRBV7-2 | CASSRNRQGVDTEAFF
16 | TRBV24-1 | CATSEGGGQRDYGYTF
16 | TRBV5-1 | CASSLAPGRDTDTQYF
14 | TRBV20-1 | CSAEDTGQRNTIYF